The next 20 T cell receptor beta chains were all read from a single sample in a study of T cells after posttransplantation cyclophosphamide. The data were produced by immunoSEQ multiplex PCR, yet TCRdb's version contains in-frame clones alone and is incomplete. The repertoire consists of tens of thousands of clones, with around 90% occurring once and the leading ten covering 2% to 3%. Cyclophosphamide on days +3 and +4 followed busulfan-fludarabine conditioning and a marrow graft. The sample here was PBMCs, taken 62 days after allogeneic stem cell transplant with posttransplant cyclophosphamide. The receptors come from a male patient aged 60-69 years who received an allogeneic stem cell transplant from a related donor and was CMV-positive. Some of these T cells may belong to the graft donor.

This clone was observed a few times. The chain is built from TRBV30 and TRBJ1-6; TRBD1 matches 8 bases. CDR1 GTSNPN and CDR2 SVGIG come from the germline V gene (reference sequence). This CDR3 comprises 16 residues. J was trimmed by 7 bases and V by 5 bases; bases with no gene match: 13. In nucleotides, the CDR3 is TGTGCCTGGGGCGGCAGGGGGCGCTTGGGGAATTCACCCCTCCACTTT. It yields the protein CAWGGRGRLGNSPLHF.

The rearrangement links TRBV11-3 to TRBJ1-1; D perhaps matches TRBD1 (5 bases). The germline V gene encodes CDR1 SGHNT and CDR2 YENEEA. The V and J ends lost 0 bases and 7 bases respectively, with 12 bases between them. CDR3 length: 14 residues. CDR3 residues: CASSLDVQEGEAFF. CDR3 DNA: TGTGCCAGCAGCTTAGACGTACAGGAAGGTGAAGCTTTCTTT.

J is TRBJ1-5 and V is TRBV19; 7 bases fit TRBD1. This CDR3 comprises 17 residues. Germline V lookup: CDR1 LNHDA, CDR2 SQIVND (reference sequence). V shed 3 bases, J shed 0 bases, and the junction held 8 bases outside the gene matches. The chain's CDR3 is CASSIIRGDSSNQPQHF. CDR3 coding DNA: TGTGCCAGTAGTATTATAAGGGGGGACAGTAGCAATCAGCCCCAGCATTTT.

The chain links TRBV4-1 to TRBJ2-1; no definite D call. CDR3 length: 14 residues. Germline V gives CDR1 MGHRA, CDR2 YSYEKL. V lost 0 bases and J lost 4, with 7 bases in between. The CDR3 DNA reads as TGCGCCAGCAGCCAAGATGCTAATTACAATGAGCAGTTCTTC. It yields the protein CASSQDANYNEQFF.

This chain uses TRBV6-6 with TRBJ1-2; perhaps TRBD1 as D (6 bases). CDR3 length: 14 amino acids. The ends were cut back, 4 bases at V and 8 bases at J, with 17 bases in the middle. Germline V CDR1 and CDR2: MNHNY, SVGAGI (reference sequence). The chain's CDR3 is CASSSGLSTGGYTF. The CDR3 DNA follows: TGTGCCAGCAGTTCCGGGCTCTCCACAGGGGGCTACACCTTC.

This chain uses TRBV4-1 with TRBJ2-3, with TRBD2 matching 7 bases. After removal of 6 bases from V and 4 bases from J, the junction contained 13 bases not matched to a gene. The CDR3 has 16 amino acids. Germline V lookup: CDR1 MGHRA, CDR2 YSYEKL. This CDR3 reads CASRPRRGGGADTQYF. As DNA, the CDR3 is TGCGCCAGCAGACCAAGACGCGGGGGTGGCGCAGATACGCAGTATTTT.

This chain uses TRBV12-5 with TRBJ1-2; D gene ambiguous. The CDR3 runs to 13 residues. The ends were cut back, 2 bases at V and 8 bases at J, with 12 bases in the middle. Per the germline V gene, CDR1 is LGHNT and CDR2 is FRNRAP. The CDR3 DNA reads TGTGCTAGTGGTTTGTCAGACTTGCTCGGCTACACCTTC. Amino acids: CASGLSDLLGYTF.

The chain uses TRBV5-1 and TRBJ2-7; D perhaps matches TRBD1 (6 bases). Germline lookup yields CDR1 SGHRS and CDR2 YFSETQ. Trimming cost V 0 bases and J 7 bases, with 17 bases left between them. This CDR3 is 15 amino acids long. The CDR3 protein is CASSLVGGLGGEQYF. CDR3 nucleotide sequence: TGCGCCAGCAGCTTGGTTGGGGGCCTGGGCGGGGAGCAGTACTTC.

CDR3 sequence reads: CASPGGAGYTF. The CDR3 DNA is TGTGCCTCCCCGGGAGGGGCCGGCTACACCTTC. The rearrangement uses TRBV30 and TRBJ1-2, with D possibly TRBD1 on 5 matching bases. CDR1 GTSNPN and CDR2 SVGIG come from the germline V gene (reference sequence). V lost 7 bases and J lost 8, with 14 bases in between. The CDR3 extends over 11 amino acids.

CDR3 loop: CASSPRSGLQETQYF. The CDR3 nucleotides read TGTGCCAGCAGCCCTAGATCCGGTTTACAAGAGACCCAGTACTTC. V and J are TRBV7-9 and TRBJ2-5; D remains ambiguous. Trimming removed 5 bases at V and 2 bases at J, with 15 bases between. Germline V gene lookup returns CDR1 SEHNR and CDR2 FQNEAQ (reference sequence). This CDR3 comprises 15 residues.

This clone was seen only a few times. This chain connects TRBV25-1 to TRBJ1-1, with D possibly matching TRBD1 (5 bases). Germline V gene lookup returns CDR1 MGHDK and CDR2 SYGVNS. The CDR3 consists of 13 residues. V was cut by 3 bases and J by 1 base, with 6 bases left in between. CDR3 nucleotide sequence: TGTGCCAGCAGTGAGACAGAGAACACTGAAGCTTTCTTT. Its protein product is CASSETENTEAFF.

The CDR3 DNA reads as TGTGCCAGCAGTTACCGTTTGGCCGATCAGCCCCAGCATTTT. Translating it yields CASSYRLADQPQHF. The gene calls are TRBV6-5 and TRBJ1-5; D not certain. This CDR3 comprises 14 residues. The germline V gene has CDR1 MNHEY and CDR2 SVGAGI. V lost 2 bases and J lost 5, with 10 bases in between.

The chain has TRBV18 and TRBJ1-6; 7 nucleotides align to TRBD1. V gave up 3 bases and J gave up 9 bases; unmatched junction bases: 14. The CDR3 spans 17 residues. Germline V gene lookup returns CDR1 KGHSH and CDR2 LQKENI. This CDR3 reads CASSPPTPDRLSSPLHF. As DNA, the CDR3 is TGTGCCAGCTCACCCCCGACACCGGACAGGCTGAGTTCACCCCTCCACTTT.

The chain couples TRBV9 to TRBJ2-2; 10 bases map to TRBD1. The CDR3 runs 16 residues. CDR1 SGDLS and CDR2 YYNGEE come from the germline V gene. J gave up 5 bases and V 4 bases, and 8 bases lay outside the gene matches. CDR3: CASSPPTGGETGELFF. For the CDR3, the DNA is TGTGCCAGCAGCCCCCCGACAGGGGGCGAAACCGGGGAGCTGTTTTTT.

This chain joins TRBV28 and TRBJ2-7, with 9 bases fitting TRBD1. Trimming at V came to 5 bases and at J to 2 bases, leaving 7 bases not matched to a gene. The CDR3 loop spans 15 amino acids. Germline CDR1 MDHEN, CDR2 SYDVKM. DNA of the CDR3: TGTGCCAGCAGTACTCCGGGACAGGGAACCTACGAGCAGTACGTC. It encodes CASSTPGQGTYEQYV.

V gene TRBV10-3 combines with J gene TRBJ2-3; possibly TRBD2 for D (5 bases). Germline CDR1 reads ENHRY; CDR2 reads SYGVKD. V dropped 2 bases and J dropped 2 bases, with 8 bases sitting between them. This CDR3 is 14 amino acids long. In DNA, the CDR3 is TGTGCCATCAGTGAGGGACTGATCACAGATACGCAGTATTTT. This codes for CAISEGLITDTQYF.

The V and J genes are TRBV30 and TRBJ2-3; TRBD2 matches at 7 bases. Germline V lookup: CDR1 GTSNPN, CDR2 SVGIG (reference sequence). The CDR3 contains 16 residues. With V trimmed by 1 base and J by 2 bases, 9 bases remained unmatched. CDR3: CAWSGLLAVLTDTQYF. Written as DNA, the CDR3 is TGTGCCTGGAGTGGCCTTCTAGCGGTTCTCACAGATACGCAGTATTTT.

The rearrangement joins TRBV4-2 to TRBJ2-5, with TRBD2 as a possible D gene (7 bases). The CDR3 loop spans 15 amino acids. Germline V gene data show CDR1 as LGHNA and CDR2 as YNFKEQ. V gave up 5 bases and J gave up 2 bases, with 15 bases separating them. CDR3 bases: TGTGCCAGCAGCAAAGGAGGGGGGGCACAAGAGACCCAGTACTTC. Encoded protein: CASSKGGGAQETQYF.

The V and J genes are TRBV12-5 and TRBJ1-1; the D gene is possibly TRBD1 (5 bases). V was trimmed by 1 base and J by 5 bases, leaving 11 bases between them. Germline CDR1 and CDR2: LGHNT and FRNRAP. This CDR3 region has 14 residues. Here the CDR3 reads CASGLGVGGTEAFF. The CDR3 coding sequence is TGTGCTAGTGGTTTGGGGGTTGGGGGGACTGAAGCTTTCTTT.

As regards this clone: Germline and junction disagree at one end, which may indicate a read error. This chain links TRBV7-9 with TRBJ2-1; 7 nucleotides line up with TRBD1. This CDR3 comprises 12 residues. Per the germline V gene, CDR1 is SEHNR and CDR2 is FQNEAQ (reference sequence). The DNA for the CDR3 is TGTGCCAGCAGCTTAGAGTCCCGGGACAGTCTCTTC. This codes for CASSLESRDSLF.